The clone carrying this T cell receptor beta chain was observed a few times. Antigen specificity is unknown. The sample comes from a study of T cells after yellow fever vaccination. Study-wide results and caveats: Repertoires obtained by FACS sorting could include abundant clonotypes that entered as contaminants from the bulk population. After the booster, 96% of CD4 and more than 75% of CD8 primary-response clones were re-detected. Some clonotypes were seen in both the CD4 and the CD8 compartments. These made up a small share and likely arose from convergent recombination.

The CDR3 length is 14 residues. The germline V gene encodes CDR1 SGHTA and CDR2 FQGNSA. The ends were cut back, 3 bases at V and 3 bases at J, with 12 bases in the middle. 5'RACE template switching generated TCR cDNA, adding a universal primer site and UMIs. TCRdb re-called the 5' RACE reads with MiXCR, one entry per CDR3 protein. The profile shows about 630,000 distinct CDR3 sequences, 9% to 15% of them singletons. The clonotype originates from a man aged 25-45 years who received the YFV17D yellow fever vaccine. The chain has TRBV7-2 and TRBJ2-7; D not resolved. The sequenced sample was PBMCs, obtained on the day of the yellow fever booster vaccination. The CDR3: CASSFSQADYEQYF. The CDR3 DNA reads TGTGCCAGCAGCTTTAGTCAGGCTGACTACGAGCAGTACTTC.